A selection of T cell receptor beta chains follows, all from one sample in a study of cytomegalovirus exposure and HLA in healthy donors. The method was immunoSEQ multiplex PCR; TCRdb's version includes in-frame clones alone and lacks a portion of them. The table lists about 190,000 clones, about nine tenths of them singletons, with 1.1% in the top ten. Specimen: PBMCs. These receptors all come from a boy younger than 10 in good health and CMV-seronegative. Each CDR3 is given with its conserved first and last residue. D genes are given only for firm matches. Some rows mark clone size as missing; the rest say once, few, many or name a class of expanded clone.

CDR3nt: TGTGCCAGCAGCCGGGACTGGCCCTCCTACGAGCAGTACTTC; CDR3aa: CASSRDWPSYEQYF; v_gene: TRBV14; d_gene: NA; j_gene: TRBJ2-7; abundance: NA
CDR3nt: TGTGCCAGTAGTAGGACAGTCAGTAACTATGGCTACACCTTC; CDR3aa: CASSRTVSNYGYTF; v_gene: TRBV19; d_gene: NA; j_gene: TRBJ1-2; abundance: NA
CDR3nt: TGTGCCAGCAGTAAAAGGGGAGGCATAGAGACCCAGTACTTC; CDR3aa: CASSKRGGIETQYF; v_gene: TRBV25-1; d_gene: NA; j_gene: TRBJ2-5; abundance: once
CDR3nt: TGTGCCAGCAGTCCAGTACAGGGGGCGAGCTCCTATAATTCACCCCTCCACTTT; CDR3aa: CASSPVQGASSYNSPLHF; v_gene: TRBV28; d_gene: TRBD1; j_gene: TRBJ1-6; abundance: NA
CDR3nt: TGTGCCAGCAGTGGTCTTAGCGGGAGGGCCTACTACGAGCAGTACTTC; CDR3aa: CASSGLSGRAYYEQYF; v_gene: TRBV6-1; d_gene: TRBD2; j_gene: TRBJ2-7; abundance: NA
CDR3nt: TGCGCCAGCAGCCAGGGGGGGAAAGGGGACATCTCTGGAAACACCATATATTTT; CDR3aa: CASSQGGKGDISGNTIYF; v_gene: TRBV4-1; d_gene: NA; j_gene: TRBJ1-3; abundance: NA
CDR3nt: TGTGCCAGCAGGGGGACAGGGGCTAACTATGGCTACACCTTC; CDR3aa: CASRGTGANYGYTF; v_gene: TRBV6-1; d_gene: TRBD1; j_gene: TRBJ1-2; abundance: NA
CDR3nt: TGTGCCAGCAGCGGCAGTGGGACTAGTCCCAATGAGCAGTTCTTC; CDR3aa: CASSGSGTSPNEQFF; v_gene: TRBV7-8; d_gene: TRBD2; j_gene: TRBJ2-1; abundance: NA
CDR3nt: TGTGCCAGCAGTTTCCAGCGGGGGCGGTCCCAGTACTTC; CDR3aa: CASSFQRGRSQYF; v_gene: TRBV28; d_gene: TRBD2; j_gene: TRBJ2-5; abundance: NA
CDR3nt: TGTGCCAGCAGCGGAATAGCGGGACTAGATTACAATGAGCAGTTCTTC; CDR3aa: CASSGIAGLDYNEQFF; v_gene: TRBV7-2; d_gene: TRBD2; j_gene: TRBJ2-1; abundance: NA
CDR3nt: TGTGCCAGCTCTCGGGACAGGGGGCAAGGAAACACCATATATTTT; CDR3aa: CASSRDRGQGNTIYF; v_gene: TRBV18; d_gene: TRBD1; j_gene: TRBJ1-3; abundance: NA
CDR3nt: TGTGCCAGCAGCCACGCAAGCGGATCCTACGAGCAGTACTTC; CDR3aa: CASSHASGSYEQYF; v_gene: TRBV14; d_gene: NA; j_gene: TRBJ2-7; abundance: NA
CDR3nt: TGTGCCAGCAGTGTAATAGCGGCCGAGCAGTTCTTC; CDR3aa: CASSVIAAEQFF; v_gene: TRBV28; d_gene: NA; j_gene: TRBJ2-1; abundance: NA
CDR3nt: TGTGCCAGCAGTGAAGCGCTAGCGGGAGGAGAGACCCAGTACTTC; CDR3aa: CASSEALAGGETQYF; v_gene: TRBV6-1; d_gene: TRBD2; j_gene: TRBJ2-5; abundance: NA
CDR3nt: TGTGCCAGCACCGACAGGGTGGTGTCTGAAGCTTTCTTT; CDR3aa: CASTDRVVSEAFF; v_gene: TRBV6-1; d_gene: TRBD1; j_gene: TRBJ1-1; abundance: NA
CDR3nt: TGCGCCAGCAGCCCAACCGTTGACAGGGGTGAAGCTTTCTTT; CDR3aa: CASSPTVDRGEAFF; v_gene: TRBV5-1; d_gene: TRBD1; j_gene: TRBJ1-1; abundance: NA
CDR3nt: TGTGCCAGCAGCTTAGATTCAAGCGGGGGGCGGCCGGTCACCGGGGAGCTGTTTTTT; CDR3aa: CASSLDSSGGRPVTGELFF; v_gene: TRBV11-2; d_gene: TRBD2; j_gene: TRBJ2-2; abundance: once
CDR3nt: TGTGCCAGCAGTGGCCTAGCGAGCTACGAGCAGTACTTC; CDR3aa: CASSGLASYEQYF; v_gene: TRBV28; d_gene: NA; j_gene: TRBJ2-7; abundance: NA
CDR3nt: TGTGCCAGCAGTACAGTACTTAATGAAAAACTGTTTTTT; CDR3aa: CASSTVLNEKLFF; v_gene: TRBV6-5; d_gene: NA; j_gene: TRBJ1-4; abundance: few
CDR3nt: TGTGCCGGGTCAAGGGACAGCGGAGACGAGCAGTACTTC; CDR3aa: CAGSRDSGDEQYF; v_gene: TRBV30; d_gene: TRBD1; j_gene: TRBJ2-7; abundance: NA
CDR3nt: TGCGCCAGCAGCTTGGAGCTGTTTACTTCCACTGAAGCTTTCTTT; CDR3aa: CASSLELFTSTEAFF; v_gene: TRBV5-1; d_gene: NA; j_gene: TRBJ1-1; abundance: NA
CDR3nt: TGTGCCAGCAGCGTCTCCGGGACAGGGGACACTGAAGCTTTCTTT; CDR3aa: CASSVSGTGDTEAFF; v_gene: TRBV9; d_gene: TRBD1; j_gene: TRBJ1-1; abundance: NA
CDR3nt: TGTGCCAGCAGCGTAGACGCCGGGCAGGGTCAGCCCCAGCATTTT; CDR3aa: CASSVDAGQGQPQHF; v_gene: TRBV9; d_gene: NA; j_gene: TRBJ1-5; abundance: NA
CDR3nt: TGTGCCATCAGTGGGAACAGGGGCGAGCAGTACTTC; CDR3aa: CAISGNRGEQYF; v_gene: TRBV10-3; d_gene: TRBD1; j_gene: TRBJ2-7; abundance: NA
CDR3nt: TGTGCCAGCAAGCTAGGACAGGGGAGTTACGAGCAGTACTTC; CDR3aa: CASKLGQGSYEQYF; v_gene: TRBV28; d_gene: TRBD1; j_gene: TRBJ2-7; abundance: NA
CDR3nt: TGTGCCAGCAGTGACGGGACTAGCGGGTACAATGAGCAGTTCTTC; CDR3aa: CASSDGTSGYNEQFF; v_gene: TRBV6-1; d_gene: TRBD2; j_gene: TRBJ2-1; abundance: NA
CDR3nt: TGTGCCAGCAGCTTGGGTACCTTGGGGGGACAGGGGATAGAGACCCAGTACTTC; CDR3aa: CASSLGTLGGQGIETQYF; v_gene: TRBV5-5; d_gene: TRBD1; j_gene: TRBJ2-5; abundance: NA
CDR3nt: TGTGCCAGCAGCTTATCGTCTAGCGGGGTTCGGCACTTC; CDR3aa: CASSLSSSGVRHF; v_gene: TRBV7-2; d_gene: TRBD2; j_gene: TRBJ2-5; abundance: NA
CDR3nt: TGTGCCAGCAGTGACTTCGCCTACGAGCAGTACTTC; CDR3aa: CASSDFAYEQYF; v_gene: TRBV6-1; d_gene: NA; j_gene: TRBJ2-7; abundance: few
CDR3nt: TGTGCCAGCAGTCGCTCGGGTCTTACGAAGGAGGGCTACACCTTC; CDR3aa: CASSRSGLTKEGYTF; v_gene: TRBV7-9; d_gene: NA; j_gene: TRBJ1-2; abundance: NA
CDR3nt: TGTGCCAGCAGAGGACAGGACAATGAGCAGTTCTTC; CDR3aa: CASRGQDNEQFF; v_gene: TRBV27; d_gene: TRBD1; j_gene: TRBJ2-1; abundance: NA
CDR3nt: TGTGCCAGCAGCTTAGGGGCAGACCCCAAGACCCAGTACTTC; CDR3aa: CASSLGADPKTQYF; v_gene: TRBV7-2; d_gene: NA; j_gene: TRBJ2-5; abundance: NA
CDR3nt: TGCGCCAGCAGCTTAACAGGGGGGGACACTGAAGCTTTCTTT; CDR3aa: CASSLTGGDTEAFF; v_gene: TRBV5-1; d_gene: TRBD1; j_gene: TRBJ1-1; abundance: NA
CDR3nt: TGTGCCAGCAGTTTCGGGACAGGGCGTTCCGGCTACACCTTC; CDR3aa: CASSFGTGRSGYTF; v_gene: TRBV28; d_gene: TRBD1; j_gene: TRBJ1-2; abundance: NA
CDR3nt: TGTGCCAGCAGCGTGCTAGCGGGGGGGCCCGATACGCAGTATTTT; CDR3aa: CASSVLAGGPDTQYF; v_gene: TRBV11-2; d_gene: TRBD2; j_gene: TRBJ2-3; abundance: NA
CDR3nt: TGTGCCAGCTCACCCCCGGGACAGGGGGCTCTCGGGGAGCTGTTTTTT; CDR3aa: CASSPPGQGALGELFF; v_gene: TRBV18; d_gene: TRBD1; j_gene: TRBJ2-2; abundance: once
CDR3nt: TGTGCCAGCAGCGTAGATTCTAGCGGGATTTACAATGAGCAGTTCTTC; CDR3aa: CASSVDSSGIYNEQFF; v_gene: TRBV9; d_gene: TRBD2; j_gene: TRBJ2-1; abundance: once
CDR3nt: TGTGCCAGCAGTTTTCAGGGGTCCACCGGGGAGCTGTTTTTT; CDR3aa: CASSFQGSTGELFF; v_gene: TRBV27; d_gene: NA; j_gene: TRBJ2-2; abundance: NA
CDR3nt: TGTGCCAGCAGTTTATCTCGCAGGGTCACTGAAGCTTTCTTT; CDR3aa: CASSLSRRVTEAFF; v_gene: TRBV27; d_gene: NA; j_gene: TRBJ1-1; abundance: NA
CDR3nt: TGTGCCAGCCCCGACAGGGGGTCTTACGGCTACACCTTC; CDR3aa: CASPDRGSYGYTF; v_gene: TRBV6-4; d_gene: TRBD1; j_gene: TRBJ1-2; abundance: NA
CDR3nt: TGCAGCGTTGCAAGGGGTGGGGAGACCCAGTACTTC; CDR3aa: CSVARGGETQYF; v_gene: TRBV29-1; d_gene: NA; j_gene: TRBJ2-5; abundance: NA
CDR3nt: TGTGCCAGCAGCGTAATGGCGGTGAACACTGAAGCTTTCTTT; CDR3aa: CASSVMAVNTEAFF; v_gene: TRBV9; d_gene: NA; j_gene: TRBJ1-1; abundance: once
CDR3nt: TGTGCCAGCAGTACAGAGACCAACTATGGCTACACCTTC; CDR3aa: CASSTETNYGYTF; v_gene: TRBV6-1; d_gene: NA; j_gene: TRBJ1-2; abundance: NA
CDR3nt: TGTGCCAGCAGCTATTTAGAGGTAGCCACAGATACGCAGTATTTT; CDR3aa: CASSYLEVATDTQYF; v_gene: TRBV9; d_gene: NA; j_gene: TRBJ2-3; abundance: NA
CDR3nt: TGTGCCAGCAGCACAATCCCCGGGACTAGCGGGAGGCCTGGGTTCTACGAGCAGTACTTC; CDR3aa: CASSTIPGTSGRPGFYEQYF; v_gene: TRBV27; d_gene: TRBD2; j_gene: TRBJ2-7; abundance: NA
CDR3nt: TGCGCCAGCAGCTTGTTGGGCAGGGGCGAGGATGAGCAGTTCTTC; CDR3aa: CASSLLGRGEDEQFF; v_gene: TRBV5-1; d_gene: NA; j_gene: TRBJ2-1; abundance: NA
CDR3nt: TGTGCCAGCGGACTAGCGGGGACCCCTTGGGAAGATACGCAGTATTTT; CDR3aa: CASGLAGTPWEDTQYF; v_gene: TRBV2; d_gene: TRBD2; j_gene: TRBJ2-3; abundance: NA
CDR3nt: TGTGCCAGTAGCAAGACAGGGTACCTTTACGAGCAGTACTTC; CDR3aa: CASSKTGYLYEQYF; v_gene: TRBV19; d_gene: TRBD1; j_gene: TRBJ2-7; abundance: NA
CDR3nt: TGTGCCAGCAGTTTGGCAACAGGGTCCGCAGATACGCAGTATTTT; CDR3aa: CASSLATGSADTQYF; v_gene: TRBV27; d_gene: NA; j_gene: TRBJ2-3; abundance: NA
CDR3nt: TGTGCCAGCAGTTTAATCAGGAACACTGAAGCTTTCTTT; CDR3aa: CASSLIRNTEAFF; v_gene: TRBV28; d_gene: NA; j_gene: TRBJ1-1; abundance: NA
CDR3nt: TGTGCCAGCAGTTACTCGGGCAGGGATCAGCCCCAGCATTTT; CDR3aa: CASSYSGRDQPQHF; v_gene: TRBV6-5; d_gene: NA; j_gene: TRBJ1-5; abundance: few
CDR3nt: TGTGCCAGCAGTTATCGCGGGACAGGATATGAAAAACTGTTTTTT; CDR3aa: CASSYRGTGYEKLFF; v_gene: TRBV6-5; d_gene: TRBD1; j_gene: TRBJ1-4; abundance: NA
CDR3nt: TGTGCCAGCAGCTCCCCCCACGGAGCACCGGCACAAGAGACCCAGTACTTC; CDR3aa: CASSSPHGAPAQETQYF; v_gene: TRBV5-6; d_gene: NA; j_gene: TRBJ2-5; abundance: NA
CDR3nt: TGTGCCAGCAGCCTGGACATCCAGCCGGTGGCCCAGTACTTC; CDR3aa: CASSLDIQPVAQYF; v_gene: TRBV14; d_gene: NA; j_gene: TRBJ2-5; abundance: NA
CDR3nt: TGTGCCAGCAGTTTATACCTGGGGCAGGGGAATCAGCCCCAGCATTTT; CDR3aa: CASSLYLGQGNQPQHF; v_gene: TRBV28; d_gene: NA; j_gene: TRBJ1-5; abundance: NA
CDR3nt: TGCGCCAGTGGTCTAGCGGGGGGCTTCGGGCAGTTCTTC; CDR3aa: CASGLAGGFGQFF; v_gene: TRBV10-1; d_gene: TRBD2; j_gene: TRBJ2-1; abundance: NA
CDR3nt: TGTGCCAGCAGCCCCTTCGGTAGAAACACCATATATTTT; CDR3aa: CASSPFGRNTIYF; v_gene: TRBV5-6; d_gene: NA; j_gene: TRBJ1-3; abundance: few
CDR3nt: TGTGCCAGCAGCCCCGACCAGGGGAAAGCTTTCTTT; CDR3aa: CASSPDQGKAFF; v_gene: TRBV5-4; d_gene: NA; j_gene: TRBJ1-1; abundance: NA